These T cell receptor beta chains were read from a single sample in a study of T cell changes during pregnancy in multiple sclerosis. Sequenced by immunoSEQ multiplex PCR; TCRdb stores in-frame clones only, minus some. The table records 55,000 to 85,000 clones, approximately 90% of them present only once. This sample comprised peripheral blood, obtained in the third trimester of pregnancy. The receptors were sampled from a female donor with multiple sclerosis, enrolled in a pregnancy study. Both conserved end residues are part of each CDR3. Fields, in order: CDR3 DNA, CDR3 protein, clone size, D gene, J gene, V gene. The D gene is left open where the match is weak. Expanded clones are given a class, and other clones once, few, many or no size at all.

cdr3_nt: TGTGCCAGTAGTATAGTAGGAGGGGTTATGAACACTGAAGCTTTCTTT
cdr3_aa: CASSIVGGVMNTEAFF
clone_size: once
d_call: .
j_call: TRBJ1-1
v_call: TRBV19

cdr3_nt: TGTGCCAGCAGCTTCCCAACTAGCGGGGGCCCCTACGAGCAGTACTTC
cdr3_aa: CASSFPTSGGPYEQYF
clone_size: .
d_call: TRBD2
j_call: TRBJ2-7
v_call: TRBV7-9

cdr3_nt: TGTGCCAGTAGTATAGGGGCCAGGATAGTCGGTCAGCCCCAGCATTTT
cdr3_aa: CASSIGARIVGQPQHF
clone_size: .
d_call: .
j_call: TRBJ1-5
v_call: TRBV19

cdr3_nt: TGTGCCTGGAGCCAGGGAGCTTTCTTT
cdr3_aa: CAWSQGAFF
clone_size: .
d_call: .
j_call: TRBJ1-1
v_call: TRBV30

cdr3_nt: TGCGCCAGCAGCCAAGCAGGCCATGAAGATACGCAGTATTTT
cdr3_aa: CASSQAGHEDTQYF
clone_size: .
d_call: .
j_call: TRBJ2-3
v_call: TRBV4-1

cdr3_nt: TGTGCCAGCAGCGAGGGGACAGATTATGGCTACACCTTC
cdr3_aa: CASSEGTDYGYTF
clone_size: many
d_call: TRBD1
j_call: TRBJ1-2
v_call: TRBV9

cdr3_nt: TGTGCCAGCAGTTACAGGCGGAGCTCTGGGGCCAACGTCCTGACTTTC
cdr3_aa: CASSYRRSSGANVLTF
clone_size: few
d_call: .
j_call: TRBJ2-6
v_call: TRBV6-5

cdr3_nt: TGCGCCAGCAGCCCGGGACAGGGGGCTGAGACCCAGTACTTC
cdr3_aa: CASSPGQGAETQYF
clone_size: .
d_call: TRBD1
j_call: TRBJ2-5
v_call: TRBV5-1

cdr3_nt: TGCAGCGTCACTGGACGGGGGGAGCGGAACACTGAAGCTTTCTTT
cdr3_aa: CSVTGRGERNTEAFF
clone_size: few
d_call: .
j_call: TRBJ1-1
v_call: TRBV29-1

cdr3_nt: TGTGCCAGCAGTTTATCGGGGACGGGAGGGCTTGACGAGCAGTACTTC
cdr3_aa: CASSLSGTGGLDEQYF
clone_size: .
d_call: TRBD2
j_call: TRBJ2-7
v_call: TRBV27

cdr3_nt: TGTGCCAGCAGCCCAGGGGGCTGGGCCGGGGAGCTGTTTTTT
cdr3_aa: CASSPGGWAGELFF
clone_size: .
d_call: TRBD1
j_call: TRBJ2-2
v_call: TRBV9

cdr3_nt: TGTGCCAGCAGTTTACAGGGCGGCAATCAGCCCCAGCATTTT
cdr3_aa: CASSLQGGNQPQHF
clone_size: once
d_call: .
j_call: TRBJ1-5
v_call: TRBV27

cdr3_nt: TGCGCCAGCAGCCTGGCATTAGGAGCGGGAGTTATGCATGAGCAGTTCTTC
cdr3_aa: CASSLALGAGVMHEQFF
clone_size: once
d_call: TRBD2
j_call: TRBJ2-1
v_call: TRBV4-1

cdr3_nt: TGTGCCAGCAGCTTACTACAGGGTGTCTCCGAGCAGTACTTC
cdr3_aa: CASSLLQGVSEQYF
clone_size: .
d_call: .
j_call: TRBJ2-7
v_call: TRBV7-2

cdr3_nt: TGTGCCAGCAGCGGGGGACTAGCGGGATCGGGGTCAGATACGCAGTATTTT
cdr3_aa: CASSGGLAGSGSDTQYF
clone_size: .
d_call: TRBD2
j_call: TRBJ2-3
v_call: TRBV7-9

cdr3_nt: TGTGCCATCGGAGGGGCGGGGACCTCCTACGAGCAGTACTTC
cdr3_aa: CAIGGAGTSYEQYF
clone_size: .
d_call: .
j_call: TRBJ2-7
v_call: TRBV10-3

cdr3_nt: TGTGCCAGCACCGATGGACAGGGGACCACTGAAGCTTTCTTT
cdr3_aa: CASTDGQGTTEAFF
clone_size: few
d_call: TRBD1
j_call: TRBJ1-1
v_call: TRBV27

cdr3_nt: TGCGCCAGCAGCCGCTTCCCGGGACAGGGGTCGGATGAGCAGTTCTTC
cdr3_aa: CASSRFPGQGSDEQFF
clone_size: once
d_call: TRBD1
j_call: TRBJ2-1
v_call: TRBV4-1

cdr3_nt: TGTGCCAGCAAACGGACAGCCTACGAGCAGTACTTC
cdr3_aa: CASKRTAYEQYF
clone_size: .
d_call: .
j_call: TRBJ2-7
v_call: TRBV27

cdr3_nt: TGTGCCTGGAGGGGGGAGACTAGCGGGAGTGGTTACAATGAGCAGTTCTTC
cdr3_aa: CAWRGETSGSGYNEQFF
clone_size: .
d_call: TRBD2
j_call: TRBJ2-1
v_call: TRBV30

cdr3_nt: TGTGCCGGCAGCCTACTGACAGGGCAAAACATTCAGTACTTC
cdr3_aa: CAGSLLTGQNIQYF
clone_size: .
d_call: TRBD1
j_call: TRBJ2-4
v_call: TRBV5-6

cdr3_nt: TGCGCCAGCAGCCACGGTAGATTCTCCTACGAGCAGTACTTC
cdr3_aa: CASSHGRFSYEQYF
clone_size: once
d_call: .
j_call: TRBJ2-7
v_call: TRBV4-1

cdr3_nt: TGTGCCAAGGGATTTCCGGGGGAGACCCAGTACTTC
cdr3_aa: CAKGFPGETQYF
clone_size: .
d_call: .
j_call: TRBJ2-5
v_call: TRBV2

cdr3_nt: TGTGCCAGCAGCTTGGGCCAGGGGGCAGGAGCTGAAGCTTTCTTT
cdr3_aa: CASSLGQGAGAEAFF
clone_size: few
d_call: TRBD1
j_call: TRBJ1-1
v_call: TRBV5-5

cdr3_nt: TGTGCCTGGAGCGCAGGGGGCAATACAGATACGCAGTATTTT
cdr3_aa: CAWSAGGNTDTQYF
clone_size: .
d_call: TRBD1
j_call: TRBJ2-3
v_call: TRBV30

cdr3_nt: TGTGCCAGCAGTTACGAGACAGGAAATCAGCCCCAGCATTTT
cdr3_aa: CASSYETGNQPQHF
clone_size: .
d_call: .
j_call: TRBJ1-5
v_call: TRBV2

cdr3_nt: TGTGCCAGTAGTATGGGACTAGCGGGAGGCACCTACGAGCAGTACTTC
cdr3_aa: CASSMGLAGGTYEQYF
clone_size: .
d_call: TRBD2
j_call: TRBJ2-7
v_call: TRBV19

cdr3_nt: TGTGCCAGCTCACCACTTAGGACTAGGGGGGCAGATACGCAGTATTTT
cdr3_aa: CASSPLRTRGADTQYF
clone_size: .
d_call: .
j_call: TRBJ2-3
v_call: TRBV18

cdr3_nt: TGTGCCAGCTCACCTAGCGGGAGGGCCTCTGGGGCCAACGTCCTGACTTTC
cdr3_aa: CASSPSGRASGANVLTF
clone_size: once
d_call: TRBD2
j_call: TRBJ2-6
v_call: TRBV18

cdr3_nt: TGCGCCAGCAGCTTTTTCGGGTCGGGAGCGACAGATACGCAGTATTTT
cdr3_aa: CASSFFGSGATDTQYF
clone_size: .
d_call: .
j_call: TRBJ2-3
v_call: TRBV5-1

cdr3_nt: TGTGCCAGCAGCTCCCAAGCGGGGCCGAACACCGGGGAGCTGTTTTTT
cdr3_aa: CASSSQAGPNTGELFF
clone_size: .
d_call: TRBD2
j_call: TRBJ2-2
v_call: TRBV7-7

cdr3_nt: TGTGCCAGCAGCTCCACAGGGGTGCGGGCCGGGGAGCTGTTTTTT
cdr3_aa: CASSSTGVRAGELFF
clone_size: once
d_call: TRBD1
j_call: TRBJ2-2
v_call: TRBV5-4

cdr3_nt: TGTGCCAGCTCACCCGTGGGACAGCCATATAGGGATCAGCCCCAGCATTTT
cdr3_aa: CASSPVGQPYRDQPQHF
clone_size: .
d_call: TRBD1
j_call: TRBJ1-5
v_call: TRBV18

cdr3_nt: TGTGCCAGCAGTGACCTTGGCGCGACAGGGGTCGGGTATGGCTACACCTTC
cdr3_aa: CASSDLGATGVGYGYTF
clone_size: .
d_call: TRBD1
j_call: TRBJ1-2
v_call: TRBV2

cdr3_nt: TGTGCCAGCAGCGCAAACCGACTAGCGGGCGACCTGGAGCAGTACTTC
cdr3_aa: CASSANRLAGDLEQYF
clone_size: .
d_call: TRBD2
j_call: TRBJ2-7
v_call: TRBV13

cdr3_nt: TGCGCCAGCAGCCAAGATTACTCACGGTACGAGCAGTACTTC
cdr3_aa: CASSQDYSRYEQYF
clone_size: .
d_call: .
j_call: TRBJ2-7
v_call: TRBV4-1

cdr3_nt: TGTGCCAGCAGGGGGAGCTCCTACGAGCAGTACTTC
cdr3_aa: CASRGSSYEQYF
clone_size: .
d_call: .
j_call: TRBJ2-7
v_call: TRBV28

cdr3_nt: TGTGCCAGCAGTTTAAAGGTGGAATTGCGGGGGATAATAATACTGGGAAAACTGTTTTTT
cdr3_aa: CASSLKVELRGIIILGKLFF
clone_size: .
d_call: .
j_call: TRBJ1-4
v_call: TRBV28

cdr3_nt: TGTGCCAGGATGGGGCTAGCGGGAGAAAACCCCTACGAGCAGTACTTC
cdr3_aa: CARMGLAGENPYEQYF
clone_size: .
d_call: TRBD2
j_call: TRBJ2-7
v_call: TRBV19

cdr3_nt: TGTGCCAGCACCCCCGGGACAGGGGAGTGGACTGAAGCTTTCTTT
cdr3_aa: CASTPGTGEWTEAFF
clone_size: once
d_call: TRBD1
j_call: TRBJ1-1
v_call: TRBV25-1

cdr3_nt: TGCGCCAGCAGCTGGGAGGGGGGGACTGAAGCTTTCTTT
cdr3_aa: CASSWEGGTEAFF
clone_size: .
d_call: .
j_call: TRBJ1-1
v_call: TRBV5-1

cdr3_nt: TGTGCCAGCGGCACTAGCGAGGACGGGGAGCTGTTTTTT
cdr3_aa: CASGTSEDGELFF
clone_size: .
d_call: TRBD2
j_call: TRBJ2-2
v_call: TRBV9

cdr3_nt: TGTGCCAGCAGCTTGAAACAGGCTCCGTTAAACACTGAAGCTTTCTTT
cdr3_aa: CASSLKQAPLNTEAFF
clone_size: .
d_call: .
j_call: TRBJ1-1
v_call: TRBV5-6

cdr3_nt: TGTGCCAGTAGTATCTCTCCCAGGGAAGATGAGTACTTC
cdr3_aa: CASSISPREDEYF
clone_size: .
d_call: .
j_call: TRBJ2-4
v_call: TRBV19

cdr3_nt: TGTGCCAGCAGCGTAGCTGCGGCAGGCACAGATACGCAGTATTTT
cdr3_aa: CASSVAAAGTDTQYF
clone_size: .
d_call: .
j_call: TRBJ2-3
v_call: TRBV9

cdr3_nt: TGTGCCAGCAGCCCCTCTAGCGGGACCTACGAGCAGTACTTC
cdr3_aa: CASSPSSGTYEQYF
clone_size: .
d_call: TRBD2
j_call: TRBJ2-7
v_call: TRBV14

cdr3_nt: TGTGCCAGCAGCTGGGCGGGCCCGAGGACCGGGGAGCTGTTTTTT
cdr3_aa: CASSWAGPRTGELFF
clone_size: .
d_call: .
j_call: TRBJ2-2
v_call: TRBV21-1

cdr3_nt: TGTGCCAGCAGCGAATACCGGGACAGGGGAACAGATACGCAGTATTTT
cdr3_aa: CASSEYRDRGTDTQYF
clone_size: .
d_call: TRBD1
j_call: TRBJ2-3
v_call: TRBV7-9

cdr3_nt: TGTGCCAGCACGTTGGGGGGGGCGGGTGAAAAACTGTTTTTT
cdr3_aa: CASTLGGAGEKLFF
clone_size: .
d_call: .
j_call: TRBJ1-4
v_call: TRBV7-2

cdr3_nt: TGTGCCAGCAGAGAAACAGGGAGGGACTATGGCTACACCTTC
cdr3_aa: CASRETGRDYGYTF
clone_size: few
d_call: .
j_call: TRBJ1-2
v_call: TRBV25-1

cdr3_nt: TGTGCCAGCAGCCCCATCTCTAGCGGGAGGGGCACAGATACGCAGTATTTT
cdr3_aa: CASSPISSGRGTDTQYF
clone_size: .
d_call: TRBD2
j_call: TRBJ2-3
v_call: TRBV7-6

cdr3_nt: TGTGCCAGCAGTGACATGGCGGGAGGGGTCGATGAGCAGTTCTTC
cdr3_aa: CASSDMAGGVDEQFF
clone_size: .
d_call: TRBD2
j_call: TRBJ2-1
v_call: TRBV6-4

cdr3_nt: TGTGCCAGCAGTTACTCGCGACAGGGGAACACTGAAGCTTTCTTT
cdr3_aa: CASSYSRQGNTEAFF
clone_size: .
d_call: TRBD1
j_call: TRBJ1-1
v_call: TRBV6-5

cdr3_nt: TGTGCCAGCAGACCGCCGGGACAGGGTCCAGATACGCAGTATTTT
cdr3_aa: CASRPPGQGPDTQYF
clone_size: .
d_call: TRBD1
j_call: TRBJ2-3
v_call: TRBV5-4

cdr3_nt: TGTGCTAGTGCTCTCCCGGGACAGGGAGAGCTAGGGGCCTCTGGAAACACCATATATTTT
cdr3_aa: CASALPGQGELGASGNTIYF
clone_size: .
d_call: TRBD1
j_call: TRBJ1-3
v_call: TRBV12-5

cdr3_nt: TGCGCCAGCAGCCAGGTCGTCCTAGCGGGAGGCTACGAGCAGTACTTC
cdr3_aa: CASSQVVLAGGYEQYF
clone_size: .
d_call: TRBD2
j_call: TRBJ2-7
v_call: TRBV4-1

cdr3_nt: TGTGCCAGCAGCGTGGCAGGGGTGATAGAGACCCAGTACTTC
cdr3_aa: CASSVAGVIETQYF
clone_size: .
d_call: .
j_call: TRBJ2-5
v_call: TRBV14

cdr3_nt: TGTGCCAGCAGTTTGCCCGGAGGGGGCCCCTACGAGCAGTACTTC
cdr3_aa: CASSLPGGGPYEQYF
clone_size: .
d_call: .
j_call: TRBJ2-7
v_call: TRBV28

cdr3_nt: TGTGCCAGTAGTGACAGGGTGGCGTTTGGCTACACCTTC
cdr3_aa: CASSDRVAFGYTF
clone_size: .
d_call: TRBD1
j_call: TRBJ1-2
v_call: TRBV19